This T cell receptor (beta chain) was sequenced in a study of type 1 regulatory T cells. TCRdb ran MiXCR on the reads and lists one entry per CDR3 protein. The sample holds roughly 60,000 distinct CDR3 sequences; around 62% are singletons and the top ten take 1.5% to 2%. Trimming removed 5 bases from V and 5 bases from J, with 18 bases in between. Germline CDR1 reads SGHVS; CDR2 reads FNYEAQ. The length of the CDR3 is 15 residues. With respect to this clonotype: What it binds is not known.

The specimen was cultured non-Tr1 T cells, either the whole culture or a sorted T cell fraction (not recorded which). The rearrangement joins TRBV7-6 to TRBJ2-5; perhaps TRBD2 as D (5 bases). This receptor was obtained from a human donor in good health. The CDR3 sequence: CASSPTPSLVETQYF. The CDR3 DNA is TGTGCCAGCAGCCCGACACCTAGCTTGGTGGAGACCCAGTACTTC.